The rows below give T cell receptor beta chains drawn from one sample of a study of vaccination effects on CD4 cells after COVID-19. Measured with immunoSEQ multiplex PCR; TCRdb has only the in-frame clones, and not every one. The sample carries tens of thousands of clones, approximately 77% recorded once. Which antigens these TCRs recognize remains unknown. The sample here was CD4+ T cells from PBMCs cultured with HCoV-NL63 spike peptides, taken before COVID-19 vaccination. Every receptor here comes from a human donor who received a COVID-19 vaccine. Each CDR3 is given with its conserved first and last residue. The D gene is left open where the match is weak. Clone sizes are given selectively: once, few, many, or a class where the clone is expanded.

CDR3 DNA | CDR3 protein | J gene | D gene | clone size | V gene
TGTGCCAGCAGCTTGGGACAGTATTCACCCCTCCACTTT | CASSLGQYSPLHF | TRBJ1-6 | . | . | TRBV5-6
TGTGCCAGCAGCGTAGCAGTGGCAGGGTCTAACACCGGGGAGCTGTTTTTT | CASSVAVAGSNTGELFF | TRBJ2-2 | . | . | TRBV9
TGTGCCAGCTCATTTGGACAGGGGGCGGGAGAAGCTTTCTTT | CASSFGQGAGEAFF | TRBJ1-1 | TRBD1 | . | TRBV18
TGTGCCAGCAGTTTATTGACTAGCGGGAGGGGGAACACCGGGGAGCTGTTTTTT | CASSLLTSGRGNTGELFF | TRBJ2-2 | TRBD2 | . | TRBV28
TGTGCCAGCAGTTCCCAGGGGGTGTATCAGCCCCAGCATTTT | CASSSQGVYQPQHF | TRBJ1-5 | TRBD1 | . | TRBV6-2/TRBV6-3
TGTGCCAGCAGCCAACCCGGGACTCCCCAAGAGACCCAGTACTTC | CASSQPGTPQETQYF | TRBJ2-5 | . | hyperexpanded | TRBV14
TGTGCCAGCAGTTACCCCGGACAGGGGCGGTACGAGCAGTACTTC | CASSYPGQGRYEQYF | TRBJ2-7 | TRBD1 | . | TRBV6-2/TRBV6-3
TGTGCCAGCAGGGCCTTTCGCAGGGGCTACACCTTC | CASRAFRRGYTF | TRBJ1-2 | . | . | TRBV2
TGTGCCAGCAGCCCCCTGAGCGGGACCTCAGATACGCAGTATTTT | CASSPLSGTSDTQYF | TRBJ2-3 | TRBD2 | . | TRBV9
TGTGCCAGCAGCCAAGGACAGGGGATCGGTAATTCACCCCTCCACTTT | CASSQGQGIGNSPLHF | TRBJ1-6 | TRBD1 | . | TRBV14
TGTGCCAGCAGCTTAGACAGGGGGACTAATCAGCCCCAGCATTTT | CASSLDRGTNQPQHF | TRBJ1-5 | TRBD1 | few | TRBV11-2
TGCGCCAGCAACGTTCCCGACGGTCCCCGTTACTTC | CASNVPDGPRYF | TRBJ2-5 | . | . | TRBV5-1
TGTGCCAGCAGCGTAGGGCCCCGAACTCAGCCCCAGCATTTT | CASSVGPRTQPQHF | TRBJ1-5 | . | . | TRBV6-2/TRBV6-3
TGTGCCAGCAGCTTAGGAACAGGGATGGGGACCCAGTACTTC | CASSLGTGMGTQYF | TRBJ2-5 | . | . | TRBV7-2
TGCAGCGCCAGCGGTGACACTGAAGCTTTCTTT | CSASGDTEAFF | TRBJ1-1 | . | . | TRBV20-1